This record concerns one T cell receptor beta chain sequence. Ten or more counts support this clonotype. Its antigen specificity is not known. Base qualities are not recorded, but no much larger clone differs from it by a single base. PBMCs were isolated by Ficoll-Paque density gradient centrifugation. The data were taken from a study of T-cell memory formation after mild COVID-19 listed by TCRdb under 2021. Describing the broader study: TCR sequence clusters from the two donors were found to be largely donor specific. In two donors, T-cell clones that expanded and contracted after mild COVID-19 were followed by sequencing TCRalpha and TCRbeta repertoires longitudinally. The cohort was made up of two young adult volunteers, one female and one male, who were previously healthy.

The study at large found these results: SARS-CoV-2 specificity of the second-wave clones peaking on day 37 was not confirmed. Some responding clones were found in pre-infection memory, which suggests that pre-existing cross-reactive memory T cells took part in the SARS-CoV-2 response. Balanced CD4/CD8 phenotypes were observed for clones contracting from day 15 to 85, whereas a bias towards CD4+ was observed for a second wave of clones expanding from day 15 to 37. Contracting CD4+ clones were located mainly in the CM and EM memory subsets, whereas CD8+ clones were found to be enriched in EMRA. Only a couple of mild cases were covered in the study, and larger cohorts including severe cases with pre-infection samples were considered necessary.

The instrument given in TCRdb is Illumina NovaSeq 6000. TCRalpha and TCRbeta cDNA libraries were constructed by 5'RACE with constant-segment primers, with sample barcodes and unique molecular identifiers being introduced. Trizol reagent was used to extract RNA from every sample. Library amplification was performed in two PCR steps, and a second sample barcode and Illumina TruSeq adapters were introduced in the second step. Sequencing of libraries was performed on an Illumina NovaSeq with 2 x 150 bp paired-end reads. In the source study's methods: Demultiplexing of reads and collapsing into UMI-guided consensus sequences were performed with migec v1.2.7. Using mixcr v2.1.11, the UMI consensuses were aligned to TRA and TRB V and J templates and assembled into clonotypes. Expanded or contracted clonotypes were those called significant by both edgeR and NoisET, with noise models trained on biological replicates. edgeR calls used a false discovery rate-adjusted p below 0.01 and a log2 fold-change threshold of 1. As an exploratory analysis of dynamics, max-normalized trajectories of the 1000 most abundant clonotypes were examined with PCA combined with hierarchical clustering. Each responding clone was given a CD4 or CD8 phenotype based on the CD4+ and CD8+ repertoires, which had been sequenced separately. TCRdb handled the public reads itself, with Q25 trimming in fastp and clone calling in MiXCR, and kept productive beta chains. Rows are combined by CDR3 protein, so each entry shows the most common genes and DNA. These V and J calls originate from TCRdb's pipeline instead of the authors' own analysis. Recorded for this sample are roughly 130,000 distinct CDR3 sequences; approximately 15% of them occurred a single time. The ten most abundant clones make up roughly 5.2% of the sample.

CDR1 and CDR2 were assigned from the germline V gene (reference sequence) as LGHDT and YNNKEL. V loses 0 bases of germline sequence and J loses 1 base, and the interval between the two ends is 8 bases. Spanning cysteine to phenylalanine, the CDR3 consists of 15 amino acids. The DNA shown is the 45-base CDR3, in frame from base 1. Sequencing input: PBMCs or a T cell subset sorted from them (not recorded which). The V and J segments used are TRBV3-1 and TRBJ2-3, with no reliable assignment of the D segment. This sequence was found in a young man who had mild COVID-19 (a few samples of this study predate the infection). The sample titles of this study are shuffled in the database, so cell type and time point are left out; the donor was told from shared clones. The DNA sequence follows: TGTGCCAGCAGCCAAGATGTAGTACGCACAGATACGCAGTATTTT. This is translated as CASSQDVVRTDTQYF.